The 27 T cell receptor beta chains below were found in one sample sequenced in a study of a mutant IDH1 vaccine in newly diagnosed glioma. Their cognate antigens are unknown. The method was immunoSEQ multiplex PCR; TCRdb's version includes in-frame clones alone and lacks a portion of them. The sample yields 95,000 to 120,000 clones, roughly 90% seen once. Time point reported: week 11, during vaccination. Topical imiquimod was applied with each vaccine dose, which held 300 ug of mutant IDH1 20-mer peptide. This material consisted of PBMCs, taken from a glioma patient whose treatment included an IDH1 peptide vaccine. The receptors were sampled from a woman aged 50 to 65 with glioma.

This CDR3 reads CASSLLLDYNEQFF. The DNA for the CDR3 is TGTGCCAGCAGTTTACTCCTGGATTACAATGAGCAGTTCTTC. The rearrangement uses TRBV28 and TRBJ2-1; the D is unclear. Between the trimmed V and J ends, which lost 2 bases and 4 bases, there was a span of 9 bases. CDR1 is MDHEN and CDR2 is SYDVKM in the germline V gene. The CDR3 is 14 residues long.

This sequence joins TRBV6-6 and TRBJ1-2; D is perhaps TRBD1 (5 bases). Germline CDR1 and CDR2: MNHNY and SVGAGI (reference sequence). The CDR3 has 16 residues. Trimming stripped 6 bases from V and 8 bases from J, with 25 bases between. In DNA form, the CDR3 reads TGTGCCAGCAGCCCTGCGGGCGAGGGACGGAGGAAGGGCTACACCTTC. This gives the protein CASSPAGEGRRKGYTF.

The chain is built from TRBV7-6 and TRBJ2-5; possibly TRBD1 or TRBD2 for D (6 bases each). The CDR3 is 16 amino acids. V gave up 1 base and J gave up 5 bases, with 17 bases separating them. Germline CDR1 SGHVS, CDR2 FNYEAQ. CDR3 loop: CASSLGAGGAGETQYF. Here the CDR3 DNA reads TGTGCCAGCAGCTTAGGAGCCGGGGGCGCCGGGGAGACCCAGTACTTC.

The chain is built from TRBV5-4 and TRBJ2-3, with 11 positions matching TRBD2. This CDR3 contains 16 residues. J gave up 4 bases and V 4 bases, and 8 bases lay outside the gene matches. Germline assignment: CDR1 SGHNT and CDR2 YYREEE (reference sequence). For the CDR3, the DNA is TGTGCCAGCAGCCTGGTCCTAGCGGGAGGTGCAGATACGCAGTATTTT. Translated: CASSLVLAGGADTQYF.

J is TRBJ1-6 and V is TRBV11-3; D is undetermined. Between the trimmed V and J ends, which lost 1 base and 7 bases, there was a span of 14 bases. From germline, CDR1 is SGHNT and CDR2 YENEEA. The CDR3 consists of 16 residues. CDR3 loop: CASSLAGEGGNSPLHF. DNA for the CDR3: TGTGCCAGCAGCTTAGCAGGTGAGGGTGGAAATTCACCCCTCCACTTT.

The V and J genes are TRBV7-2 and TRBJ2-5, with a weak D call TRBD2 (7 bases). The CDR3 runs to 15 residues. Between the trimmed V and J ends, which lost 4 bases and 1 base, there was a span of 13 bases. Germline-derived CDR1 and CDR2 are SGHTA and FQGNSA. The CDR3 is CASSWVGGGQETQYF. CDR3 nucleotide sequence: TGTGCCAGCAGCTGGGTGGGAGGGGGCCAAGAGACCCAGTACTTC. The full variable domain, in which reference TRBV7-2 and TRBJ2-5 provide the parts outside the CDR3, is GAGVSQSPSNKVTEKGKDVELRCDPISGHTALYWYRQSLGQGLEFLIYFQGNSAPDKSGLPSDRFSAERTGGSVSTLTIQRTQQEDSAVYLCASSWVGGGQETQYFGPGTRLLVL.

V usage is TRBV5-1 and J usage is TRBJ1-1; no reliable D call. V gave up 0 bases and J gave up 2 bases, with 8 bases separating them. The CDR3 spans 14 residues. Germline lookup yields CDR1 SGHRS and CDR2 YFSETQ. CDR3 in DNA: TGCGCCAGCAGCTTGGCATGGGGAAACACTGAAGCTTTCTTT. Translation: CASSLAWGNTEAFF.

CDR3 sequence: CATRGQEAFF. The CDR3 DNA reads TGTGCCACCCGGGGACAGGAAGCTTTCTTT. The genes are TRBV2 and TRBJ1-1; 7 positions match TRBD1. V lost 10 bases and J lost 8; bases outside the gene matches: 4. Germline CDR1 SNHLY, CDR2 FYNNEI. The CDR3 totals 10 residues.

The V and J genes are TRBV18 and TRBJ2-7, with D uncertain. Germline V gives CDR1 KGHSH, CDR2 LQKENI. The CDR3 runs to 14 residues. Trimming stripped 0 bases from V and 3 bases from J, with 9 bases between. This chain's CDR3 is CASSPPVLRYEQYF. For the CDR3, the DNA is TGTGCCAGCTCACCACCGGTTCTCCGCTACGAGCAGTACTTC.

This clone was detected once. The rearrangement uses TRBV10-3 and TRBJ2-3; D is perhaps TRBD1 (5 bases). Germline CDR1 and CDR2: ENHRY and SYGVKD. The CDR3 is 15 amino acids. V shed 0 bases and J shed 3 bases, with 10 bases lying between them. This CDR3 reads CAISESAGWTDTQYF. Here the CDR3 DNA reads TGTGCCATCAGTGAGTCGGCAGGGTGGACAGATACGCAGTATTTT.

The genes are TRBV28 and TRBJ1-2; a possible D gene is TRBD1 (6 bases). V was pared by 6 bases and J by 4 bases, with 12 bases between. The CDR3 totals 13 residues. Germline CDR1 MDHEN, CDR2 SYDVKM. CDR3 nucleotide sequence: TGTGCCAGCAGCTACAGGGTATTCTATGGCTACACCTTC. It encodes CASSYRVFYGYTF.

V gene TRBV5-6 combines with J gene TRBJ1-2; 9 nucleotides line up with TRBD1. There are 14 residues in the CDR3. With 3 bases clipped from V and 3 bases from J, the junction kept 3 bases outside the gene matches. Germline V gene sequence: CDR1 SGHDT, CDR2 YYEEEE. In DNA, the CDR3 is TGTGCCAGCAGCTCGCGACAGGGGGACTATGGCTACACCTTC. Its translation is CASSSRQGDYGYTF.

This sequence joins TRBV4-1 and TRBJ2-3, with 13 positions matching TRBD2. Germline assignment: CDR1 MGHRA and CDR2 YSYEKL. The CDR3 has 16 residues. V lost 3 bases, J lost 5 bases, and 5 bases stayed unmatched. CDR3 sequence reads: CASSQGTSGIIDTQYF. DNA for the CDR3: TGCGCCAGCAGCCAGGGGACTAGCGGGATTATAGATACGCAGTATTTT.

This chain links TRBV4-1 with TRBJ2-2, with D unresolved. CDR3 size: 14 residues. CDR1 is MGHRA, CDR2 YSYEKL, per germline. The ends were cut back, 1 base at V and 5 bases at J, with 8 bases in the middle. CDR3 nucleotides: TGCGCCAGCAGCCAAGTAGCAACGACCGGGGAGCTGTTTTTT. This encodes CASSQVATTGELFF.

With regard to this clone: The junction does not match germline at one end; this may be a read error. This rearrangement joins TRBV7-7 to TRBJ2-5; 8 bases line up with TRBD2. Per the germline V gene, CDR1 is SSHAT and CDR2 is FNYEAQ (reference sequence). The CDR3 totals 15 residues. Written as DNA, the CDR3 is TGTGCTAGCAGCGCCCCGGGGGGGACCCAAGAGACCCAGTACTTC. Protein: CASSAPGGTQETQYF.

The V and J genes are TRBV28 and TRBJ1-2, with D possibly being TRBD1 (5 bases). The CDR3 length is 13 residues. The V gene lost 6 bases and the J gene lost 7 bases, with 15 bases spanning the gap. Germline CDR1 reads MDHEN; CDR2 reads SYDVKM. CDR3 amino acids: CASSPQGLSGYTF. The DNA of the CDR3 is TGTGCCAGCAGCCCCCAGGGCCTATCTGGCTACACCTTC.

This clone was recorded once. J is TRBJ1-4 and V is TRBV5-6; D perhaps matches TRBD1 (5 bases). The CDR3 has 14 amino acids. Between the trimmed V and J ends, which lost 1 base and 2 bases, there was a span of 6 bases. The germline V gene has CDR1 SGHDT and CDR2 YYEEEE. Written as DNA, the CDR3 is TGTGCCAGCAGCTTGCGGGGGACTAATGAAAAACTGTTTTTT. This gives the protein CASSLRGTNEKLFF.

This chain joins TRBV11-2 and TRBJ2-2; possibly TRBD1 for D (5 bases). V gave up 6 bases and J gave up 1 base, with 9 bases separating them. Germline-derived CDR1 and CDR2 are SGHAT and FQNNGV. The CDR3 contains 14 residues. The CDR3: CASRLTVNTGELFF. The DNA for the CDR3 is TGTGCCAGCAGGTTGACAGTGAACACCGGGGAGCTGTTTTTT.

CDR3 sequence reads: CASRLGLAGALKEQYF. The DNA for the CDR3 is TGTGCCAGCCGACTAGGACTAGCGGGAGCCTTAAAGGAGCAGTACTTC. The chain joins TRBV28 to TRBJ2-7, with 13 bases lining up with TRBD2. Trimming removed 8 bases from V and 7 bases from J; junction bases left unmatched: 14. The CDR3 contains 16 residues. The germline V gene has CDR1 MDHEN and CDR2 SYDVKM.

The chain employs TRBV19 and TRBJ1-2, with a tentative D call TRBD1 (5 bases). The germline V and J ends were trimmed by 4 bases and 7 bases, with 10 bases remaining between them. Per germline, CDR1 LNHDA and CDR2 SQIVND (reference sequence). This CDR3 region has 12 residues. The CDR3: CASSTGTFGYTF. The CDR3, as DNA: TGTGCCAGTAGTACCGGGACTTTTGGCTACACCTTC.

V usage is TRBV29-1 and J usage is TRBJ2-5, with unresolved D. Trimming removed 1 base at V and 3 bases at J, with 18 bases between. CDR3 length: 16 amino acids. Germline loops: CDR1 SQVTM, CDR2 ANQGSEA. CDR3 nucleotides: TGCAGCGTTGAAGTCCTCCACTCACCCAGCGAAGAGACCCAGTACTTC. Amino acids: CSVEVLHSPSEETQYF.

The chain has TRBV5-1 and TRBJ2-5; D possibly uses TRBD1 or TRBD2 (5 bases each). The V end was cut by 0 bases, the J end by 4 bases, with 13 bases between. This CDR3 has 15 residues. Germline values: CDR1 SGHRS, CDR2 YFSETQ. CDR3 nucleotides: TGCGCCAGCAGCTTGGTAGGGCAGGGACGAGAGACCCAGTACTTC. Residues: CASSLVGQGRETQYF.

The V gene is TRBV19, the J gene TRBJ2-1; 9 positions agree with TRBD2. This CDR3 comprises 14 residues. The trim removed 6 bases at V and 7 bases at J, leaving 7 bases unmatched. In germline, CDR1 is LNHDA, CDR2 SQIVND (reference sequence). This chain's CDR3 is CASRSSGKMNEQFF. CDR3 in DNA: TGTGCCAGTAGATCTAGCGGGAAAATGAATGAGCAGTTCTTC.

This chain links TRBV11-2 with TRBJ1-1; possible D gene TRBD1, 5 bases. The CDR3 is 14 amino acids. CDR1 is SGHAT and CDR2 is FQNNGV in the germline V gene. Trimming removed 4 bases at V and 4 bases at J, with 13 bases between. DNA for the CDR3: TGTGCCAGCAGCTCAATTCGGGGGGGCACTGAAGCTTTCTTT. This codes for CASSSIRGGTEAFF.

The rearrangement joins TRBV6-4 to TRBJ1-5; D is possibly TRBD1 (6 bases). V was pared by 3 bases and J by 5 bases, with 14 bases between. Germline loops: CDR1 MRHNA, CDR2 SNTAGT. The CDR3 is 15 residues long. The CDR3 DNA reads as TGTGCCAGCAGTGAAGGACAGCGGACCTATCAGCCCCAGCATTTT. Encoded protein: CASSEGQRTYQPQHF.

The chain combines TRBV19 with TRBJ2-2; D is undetermined. Germline assignment: CDR1 LNHDA and CDR2 SQIVND (reference sequence). This CDR3 spans 14 amino acids. V dropped 3 bases and J dropped 3 bases, with 8 bases sitting between them. CDR3: CASSIGPHTGELFF. For the CDR3, the DNA is TGTGCCAGTAGTATCGGACCCCACACCGGGGAGCTGTTTTTT.

The chain carries TRBV11-3 and TRBJ1-2, with unresolved D. The length of the CDR3 is 12 residues. V was shortened by 4 bases and J by 4 bases, with 7 bases between the two germline ends. Per the germline V gene, CDR1 is SGHNT and CDR2 is YENEEA. The CDR3 DNA reads TGTGCCAGCAGCTCTAACGGCTATGGCTACACCTTC. Translating it yields CASSSNGYGYTF. Supplemented by reference TRBV11-3 and TRBJ1-2, the full variable domain reads EAGVVQSPRYKIIEKKQPVAFWCNPISGHNTLYWYLQNLGQGPELLIRYENEEAVDDSQLPKDRFSAERLKGVDSTLKIQPAELGDSAVYLCASSSNGYGYTFGSGTRLTVV.